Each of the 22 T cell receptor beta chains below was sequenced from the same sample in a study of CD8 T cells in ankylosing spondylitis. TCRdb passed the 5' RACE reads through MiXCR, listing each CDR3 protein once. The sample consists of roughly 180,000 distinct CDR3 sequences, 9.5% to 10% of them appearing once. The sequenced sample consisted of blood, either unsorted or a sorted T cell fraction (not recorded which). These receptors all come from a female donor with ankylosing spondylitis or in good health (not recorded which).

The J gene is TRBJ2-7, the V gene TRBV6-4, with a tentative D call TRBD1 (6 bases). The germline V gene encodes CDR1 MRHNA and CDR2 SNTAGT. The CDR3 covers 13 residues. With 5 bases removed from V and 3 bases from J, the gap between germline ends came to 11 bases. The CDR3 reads CASSYRVGYEQYF. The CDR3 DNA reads TGTGCCAGCAGTTACAGGGTGGGCTACGAGCAGTACTTC.

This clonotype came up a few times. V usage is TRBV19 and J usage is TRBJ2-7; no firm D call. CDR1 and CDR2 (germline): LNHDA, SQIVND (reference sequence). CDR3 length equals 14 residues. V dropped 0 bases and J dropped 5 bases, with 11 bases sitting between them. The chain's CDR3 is CASSIDSYFDEQYF. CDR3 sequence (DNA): TGTGCCAGTAGTATAGACAGCTACTTCGACGAGCAGTACTTC.

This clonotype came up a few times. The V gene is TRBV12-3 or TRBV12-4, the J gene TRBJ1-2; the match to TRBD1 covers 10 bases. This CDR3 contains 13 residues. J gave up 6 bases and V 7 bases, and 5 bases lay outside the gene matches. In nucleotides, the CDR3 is TGTGCCAGCACTTCCGGGACAGGGGATGGCTACACCTTC. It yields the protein CASTSGTGDGYTF.

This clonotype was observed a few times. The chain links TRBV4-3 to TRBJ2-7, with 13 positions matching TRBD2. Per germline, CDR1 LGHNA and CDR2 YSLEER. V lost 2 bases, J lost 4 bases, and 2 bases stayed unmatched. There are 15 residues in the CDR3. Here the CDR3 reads CASSQLLAGGYEQYF. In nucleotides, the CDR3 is TGCGCCAGCAGCCAACTACTAGCGGGAGGGTACGAGCAGTACTTC.

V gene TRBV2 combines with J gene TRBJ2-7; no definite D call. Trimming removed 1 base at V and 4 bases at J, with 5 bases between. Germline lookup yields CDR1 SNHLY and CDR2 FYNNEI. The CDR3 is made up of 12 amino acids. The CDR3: CASSEGYYEQYF. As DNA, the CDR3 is TGTGCCAGCAGTGAAGGGTATTACGAGCAGTACTTC.

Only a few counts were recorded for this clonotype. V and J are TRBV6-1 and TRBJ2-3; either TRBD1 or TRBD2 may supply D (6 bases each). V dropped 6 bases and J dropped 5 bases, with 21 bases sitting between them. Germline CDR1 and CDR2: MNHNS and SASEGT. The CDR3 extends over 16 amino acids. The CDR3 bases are TGTGCCAGCAGGCGCTCAGTAGGGGGAGGAGGAGATACGCAGTATTTT. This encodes CASRRSVGGGGDTQYF.

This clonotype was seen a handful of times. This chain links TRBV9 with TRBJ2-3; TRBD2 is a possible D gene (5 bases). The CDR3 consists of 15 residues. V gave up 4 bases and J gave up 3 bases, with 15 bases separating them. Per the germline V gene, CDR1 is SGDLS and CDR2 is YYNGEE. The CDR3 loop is CASSPLLEETDTQYF. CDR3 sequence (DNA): TGTGCCAGCAGCCCACTTCTGGAGGAGACAGATACGCAGTATTTT. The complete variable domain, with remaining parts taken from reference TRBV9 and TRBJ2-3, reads DSGVTQTPKHLITATGQRVTLRCSPRSGDLSVYWYQQSLDQGLQFLIQYYNGEERAKGNILERFSAQQFPDLHSELNLSSLELGDSALYFCASSPLLEETDTQYFGPGTRLTVL.

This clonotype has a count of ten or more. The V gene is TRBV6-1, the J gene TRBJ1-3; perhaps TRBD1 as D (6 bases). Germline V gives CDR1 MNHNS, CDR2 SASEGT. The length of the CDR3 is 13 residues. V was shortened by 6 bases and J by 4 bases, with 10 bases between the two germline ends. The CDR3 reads CASSPGQGNTIYF. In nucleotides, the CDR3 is TGTGCCAGCAGCCCAGGACAGGGAAACACCATATATTTT.

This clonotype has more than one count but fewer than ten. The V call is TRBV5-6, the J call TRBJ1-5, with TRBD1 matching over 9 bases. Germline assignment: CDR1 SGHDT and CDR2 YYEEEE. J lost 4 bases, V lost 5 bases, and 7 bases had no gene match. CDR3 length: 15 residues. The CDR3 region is CASRQGTGRNQPQHF. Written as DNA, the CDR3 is TGTGCCAGCAGACAGGGGACAGGGAGGAATCAGCCCCAGCATTTT.

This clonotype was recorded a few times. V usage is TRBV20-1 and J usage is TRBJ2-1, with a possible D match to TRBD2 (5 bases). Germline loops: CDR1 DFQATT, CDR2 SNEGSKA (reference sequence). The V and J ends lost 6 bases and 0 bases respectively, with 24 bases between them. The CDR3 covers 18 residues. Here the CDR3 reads CSAHGGGRAPSSYNEQFF. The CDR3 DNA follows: TGCAGTGCGCACGGTGGCGGGCGGGCCCCTAGCTCCTACAATGAGCAGTTCTTC.

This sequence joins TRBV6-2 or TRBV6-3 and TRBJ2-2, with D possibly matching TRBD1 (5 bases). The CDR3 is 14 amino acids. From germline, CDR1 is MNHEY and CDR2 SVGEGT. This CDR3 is CAHTQSQGTGELFF. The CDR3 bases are TGTGCACACACCCAATCTCAGGGAACCGGGGAGCTGTTTTTT.

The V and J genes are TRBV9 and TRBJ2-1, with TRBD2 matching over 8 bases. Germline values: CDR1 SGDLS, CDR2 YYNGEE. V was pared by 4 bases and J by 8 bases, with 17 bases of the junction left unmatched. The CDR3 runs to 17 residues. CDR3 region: CASSPHPGLGTSDEQFF. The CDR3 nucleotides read TGTGCCAGCAGCCCCCATCCGGGACTAGGCACCTCGGATGAGCAGTTCTTC.

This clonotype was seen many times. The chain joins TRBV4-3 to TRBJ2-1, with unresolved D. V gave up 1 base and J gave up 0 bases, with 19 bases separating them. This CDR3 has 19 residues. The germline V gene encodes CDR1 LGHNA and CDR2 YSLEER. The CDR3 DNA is TGCGCCAGCAGCCAAGGACTCCCAGCTTTCCTAAGCTCCTACAATGAGCAGTTCTTC. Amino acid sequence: CASSQGLPAFLSSYNEQFF.

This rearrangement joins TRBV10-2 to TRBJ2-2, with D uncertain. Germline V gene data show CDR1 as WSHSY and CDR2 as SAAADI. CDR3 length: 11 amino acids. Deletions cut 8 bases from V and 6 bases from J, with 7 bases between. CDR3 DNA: TGCGCCAGCGGAGAGTCCGGGGAGCTGTTTTTT. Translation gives CASGESGELFF.

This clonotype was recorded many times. The CDR3 region is CASSLSGLSSYEQYF. The CDR3 DNA follows: TGTGCCAGCAGTCTTAGCGGGCTTAGCTCCTACGAGCAGTACTTC. This chain connects TRBV28 to TRBJ2-7, with TRBD2 matching over 7 bases. Germline V gene data show CDR1 as MDHEN and CDR2 as SYDVKM. The CDR3 is 15 amino acids. J was trimmed by 0 bases and V by 5 bases; bases with no gene match: 7.

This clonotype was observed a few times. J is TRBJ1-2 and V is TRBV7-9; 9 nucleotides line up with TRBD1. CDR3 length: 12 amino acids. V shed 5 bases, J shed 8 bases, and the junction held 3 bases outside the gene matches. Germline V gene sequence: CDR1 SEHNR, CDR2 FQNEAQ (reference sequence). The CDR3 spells CASSGQGRGYTF. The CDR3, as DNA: TGTGCCAGCAGCGGACAGGGGCGCGGCTACACCTTC.

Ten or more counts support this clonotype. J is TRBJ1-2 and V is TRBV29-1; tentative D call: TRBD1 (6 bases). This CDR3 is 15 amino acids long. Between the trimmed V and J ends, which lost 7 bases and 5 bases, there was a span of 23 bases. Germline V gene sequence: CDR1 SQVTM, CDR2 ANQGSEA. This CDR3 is CSAESQNRAAYGYTF. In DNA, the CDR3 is TGCAGCGCAGAGTCTCAGAACAGGGCAGCGTATGGCTACACCTTC.

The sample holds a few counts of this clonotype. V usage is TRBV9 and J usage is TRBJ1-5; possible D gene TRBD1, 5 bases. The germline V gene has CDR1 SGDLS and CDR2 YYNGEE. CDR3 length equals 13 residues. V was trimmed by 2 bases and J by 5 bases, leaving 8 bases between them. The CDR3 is CASSVGTYQPQHF. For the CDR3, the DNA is TGTGCCAGCAGCGTGGGGACCTATCAGCCCCAGCATTTT.

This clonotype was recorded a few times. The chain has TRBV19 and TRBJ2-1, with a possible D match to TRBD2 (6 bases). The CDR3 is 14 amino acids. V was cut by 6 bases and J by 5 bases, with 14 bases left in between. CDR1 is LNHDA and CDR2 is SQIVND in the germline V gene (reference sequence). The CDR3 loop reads CASRRSGAHNEQFF. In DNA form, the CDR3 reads TGTGCCAGTAGGCGATCGGGAGCCCACAATGAGCAGTTCTTC.

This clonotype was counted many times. CDR3 sequence reads: CTSSHVPGPDTQYF. The CDR3, as DNA: TGCACCAGCAGCCACGTCCCGGGGCCAGATACGCAGTATTTT. The chain combines TRBV1 with TRBJ2-3; the table calls TRBD1, which could not be checked here. TRBV1 constitutes a pseudogene. The CDR3 is made up of 14 amino acids.

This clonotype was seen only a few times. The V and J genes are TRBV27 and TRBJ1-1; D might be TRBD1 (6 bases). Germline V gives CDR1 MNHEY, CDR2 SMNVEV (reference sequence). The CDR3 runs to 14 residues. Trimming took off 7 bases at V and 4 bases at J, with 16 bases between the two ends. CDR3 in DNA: TGTGCCAGCAAACGACAGCAAGGGGGCACTGAAGCTTTCTTT. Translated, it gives CASKRQQGGTEAFF.

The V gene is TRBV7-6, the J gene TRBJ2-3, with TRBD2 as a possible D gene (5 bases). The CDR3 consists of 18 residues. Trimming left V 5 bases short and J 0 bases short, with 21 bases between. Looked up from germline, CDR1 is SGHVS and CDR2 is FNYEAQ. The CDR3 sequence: CASSQNLPTTLSTDTQYF. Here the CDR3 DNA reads TGTGCCAGCAGCCAAAACCTACCGACTACCCTTAGCACAGATACGCAGTATTTT.